The subject of this entry is one T cell receptor beta chain. The CDR3 contains 14 residues. Germline V gene sequence: CDR1 SGHDT, CDR2 YYEEEE. The V end was cut by 1 base, the J end by 6 bases, with 11 bases between. Measured with immunoSEQ multiplex PCR; TCRdb has only the in-frame clones, and not every one. The data show roughly 80,000 clones, with 80% to 90% seen just once and 20% to 25% held by the top ten. This entry belongs to a study of radiation and T cells in renal cell carcinoma. Time point defined: blood 2 weeks post-SBRT. The treatment denotes: 15 Gy SBRT to primary tumor, nephrectomy 4 weeks later. This renal cell carcinoma was of the clear cell type.

This clonotype was obtained from a woman aged 45-59 years with renal cell carcinoma. The material sequenced was blood, taken from a patient whose treatment included radiotherapy and nephrectomy. The genes are TRBV5-6 and TRBJ2-4; D is undetermined. CDR3 sequence reads: CASSLWAAPNIQYF. As DNA, the CDR3 is TGTGCCAGCAGCTTGTGGGCGGCTCCAAACATTCAGTACTTC.